This T cell receptor delta chain was found in a study of γδ T cells in repeated Plasmodium falciparum infection. Regarding the study as a whole: In Vdelta2-negative, largely Vdelta1+, gammadelta repertoires, repeated controlled infections appeared to drive clonal selection waves.

Gammadelta T cells were flow-sorted from PBMC into Vgamma9/Vdelta2+ and Vdelta2-negative populations for bulk analysis. TCRdb reprocessed the multiplex PCR reads through CATT. The sample has more than 70,000 delta-chain clones; more than 0.85% are singletons. Germline V lookup: CDR1 GEAIGNYY, CDR2 EKD. The CDR3 extends over 15 amino acids. A remark on this clone: What it recognizes is unknown. TCRdb's entry gives the protein of a much larger clone, which mismatches this DNA's translation at residue 12, likely from a read error; the protein reported here is translated from the DNA.

J is TRDJ1 and V is TRDV2, with D possibly TRDD3 on 5 matching bases. Since TCRdb gives no J gene, matching the DNA to germline was used here to assign it. Sequenced input: gamma-delta T cells from blood. The origin of this receptor is a pool of human donors (malaria-infected and uninfected, not separated). The CDR3 DNA reads as TGTGCCTGTGACACGGCTGGCCCGGGGGGCGATAGACTCATCTTT. As protein: CACDTAGPGGDRLIF.